The sequence of this T cell receptor beta chain was determined in a study of blood T cell repertoires in COVID-19. TCRdb's table, derived via immunoSEQ multiplex PCR, lists solely in-frame clones and lacks some. Altogether about 310,000 clones are present, over 75% being singletons, with the ten largest covering roughly 8.9%. V lost 3 bases to trimming and J lost 4 bases, with 19 bases between them. The CDR3 covers 17 residues. Germline CDR1 reads LGHDT; CDR2 reads YNNKEL (reference sequence). The chain uses TRBV3-1 (or the pseudogene TRBV3-2) and TRBJ2-1, with D maybe TRBD2 (5 bases). This TCR was sampled from a middle-aged woman who had recovered from COVID-19. Sequenced: PBMCs or T cells enriched from blood (not recorded which). This chain's CDR3 is CASSQDHLGGRYNEQFF. DNA for the CDR3: TGTGCCAGCAGCCAGGACCATTTGGGCGGGCGATACAATGAGCAGTTCTTC.